The subject of this entry is one TCR beta chain. No antigen is known for it. This sample was taken from a study of T cell responses to AZD1222 COVID-19 vaccine. Study-wide points: Clonal diversity was possibly underestimated, and white British individuals and females predominated among donors. CD4 TCRs covered the whole spike, strongest at regions 160-218 and 743-854. Variant regions that are unmutated are reportedly the target of nearly half of spike-specific TCRs.

Sequencing was performed with immunoSEQ multiplex PCR; in TCRdb, only in-frame clones are kept and a portion is missing. The sample carries roughly 120,000 clones, 70% to 90% recorded once. The TCR originated in an adult in good health. The sequencing here drew on peripheral blood, taken on day 0 of MenACWY control vaccination.

CDR3 amino acids: CASTKGATNEKLFF. The CDR3 coding sequence is TGTGCCAGCACCAAAGGAGCAACTAATGAAAAACTGTTTTTT. This chain uses TRBV28 with TRBJ1-4; no clear D gene. The CDR3 is 14 residues long. V was pared by 7 bases and J by 0 bases, with 9 bases between. Per the germline V gene, CDR1 is MDHEN and CDR2 is SYDVKM.